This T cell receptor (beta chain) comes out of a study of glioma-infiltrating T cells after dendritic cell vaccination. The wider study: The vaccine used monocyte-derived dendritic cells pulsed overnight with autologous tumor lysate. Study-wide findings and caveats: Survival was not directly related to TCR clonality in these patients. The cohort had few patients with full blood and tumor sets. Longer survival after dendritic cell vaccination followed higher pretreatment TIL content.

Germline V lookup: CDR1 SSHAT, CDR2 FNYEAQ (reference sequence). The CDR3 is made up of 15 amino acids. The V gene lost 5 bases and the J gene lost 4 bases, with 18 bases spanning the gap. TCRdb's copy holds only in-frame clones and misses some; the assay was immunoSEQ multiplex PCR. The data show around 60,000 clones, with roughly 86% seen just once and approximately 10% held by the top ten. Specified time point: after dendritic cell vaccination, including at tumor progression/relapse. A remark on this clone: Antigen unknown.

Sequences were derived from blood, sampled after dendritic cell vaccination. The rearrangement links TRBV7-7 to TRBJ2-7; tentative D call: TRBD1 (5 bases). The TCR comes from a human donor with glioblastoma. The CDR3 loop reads CASSPTSRRDYEQYF. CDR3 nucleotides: TGTGCCAGCAGCCCGACTTCGCGCAGGGATTACGAGCAGTACTTC.